This T cell receptor (beta chain) was recorded in a study of identical twins. Template switching introduced a universal primer site, and the cDNA bore unique molecular identifiers. TCRdb recomputed calls from the 5' RACE reads with MiXCR, one row per CDR3 protein. This sample yields 450,000 or so distinct CDR3 sequences, of which 20% to 25% are seen a single time; 2.9% belongs to the top ten. This CDR3 contains 15 residues. Looked up from germline, CDR1 is KGHSH and CDR2 is LQKENI. Trimming shortened V by 3 bases and J by 0 bases, and 9 bases separated the two germline ends. This sample also appeared in a second study, on T cells expressing NK-cell markers.

This receptor was obtained from a woman between 18 and 30 years old in good health. The chain recombines TRBV18 with TRBJ2-1; TRBD1 might be the D (6 bases). The sample consisted of CD4+ T cells sorted from blood. For the CDR3, the DNA is TGTGCCAGCTCACCTCGGGACACCTCCTACAATGAGCAGTTCTTC. Its translation: CASSPRDTSYNEQFF.